Following are 6 T cell receptor beta chains from one sample sequenced in a study of control samples from healthy donors and cancer patients. TCRdb's table, derived via immunoSEQ multiplex PCR, lists solely in-frame clones and lacks some. The repertoire has around 96,000 clones, 80% to 95% of them found once; the top ten carry 8%. Sequenced sample: blood. The source of these receptors is a man aged 18 to 30 in good health.

The chain recombines TRBV6-5 with TRBJ1-1; 8 bases agree with TRBD1. The CDR3 is 14 residues long. Germline V gene lookup returns CDR1 MNHEY and CDR2 SVGAGI. V lost 4 bases to trimming and J lost 2 bases; unmatched junction nucleotides: 3. The CDR3 region is CASSSGQANTEAFF. CDR3 DNA sequence: TGTGCCAGCAGTTCGGGACAGGCAAACACTGAAGCTTTCTTT.

This sequence joins TRBV2 and TRBJ1-3; D possibly corresponds to TRBD1 (6 bases). The CDR3 sequence is 18 residues long. Trimming shortened V by 1 base and J by 0 bases, and 16 bases separated the two germline ends. The germline V gene has CDR1 SNHLY and CDR2 FYNNEI. DNA of the CDR3: TGTGCCAGCAGTGAAGTTGGGGGCAGGACAAGCTCTGGAAACACCATATATTTT. It specifies CASSEVGGRTSSGNTIYF.

V gene TRBV13 combines with J gene TRBJ1-1; D uncertain. Per germline, CDR1 PRHDT and CDR2 FYEKMQ (reference sequence). The germline V and J ends were trimmed by 6 bases and 3 bases, with 11 bases remaining between them. This CDR3 region has 13 residues. CDR3 loop: CASRGWGYTEAFF. The CDR3 DNA follows: TGTGCCAGCAGGGGTTGGGGATACACTGAAGCTTTCTTT.

This chain links TRBV5-6 with TRBJ2-1; 7 bases are a match to TRBD1. V gave up 1 base and J gave up 12 bases; unmatched junction bases: 7. The CDR3 extends over 13 amino acids. Germline loops: CDR1 SGHDT, CDR2 YYEEEE. This CDR3 reads CASSLIQGKVQFF. DNA for the CDR3: TGTGCCAGCAGCTTGATACAGGGGAAAGTGCAGTTCTTC. Drawing the rest from reference TRBV5-6 and TRBJ2-1, the complete variable domain is DAGVTQSPTHLIKTRGQQVTLRCSPKSGHDTVSWYQQALGQGPQFIFQYYEEEERQRGNFPDRFSGHQFPNYSSELNVNALLLGDSALYLCASSLIQGKVQFFGPGTRLTVL.

CDR3 sequence reads: CASSLAGGPPETQYF. CDR3 DNA: TGTGCCAGTTCCCTAGCGGGAGGGCCGCCAGAGACCCAGTACTTC. The chain carries TRBV9 and TRBJ2-5; 12 nucleotides align to TRBD2. The V and J ends lost 8 bases and 4 bases, in that order; junction bases with no gene match: 9. The CDR3 sequence is 15 residues long. CDR1 SGDLS and CDR2 YYNGEE come from the germline V gene.

The gene calls are TRBV5-6 and TRBJ2-7; 8 bases map to TRBD1. The CDR3 has 16 amino acids. Germline V gene lookup returns CDR1 SGHDT and CDR2 YYEEEE. The ends lost 4 bases at V and 0 bases at J; junction bases unmatched: 9. CDR3 nucleotides: TGTGCCAGCAGCGTCGCAGGGGGCCTAAGCTCCTACGAGCAGTACTTC. This encodes CASSVAGGLSSYEQYF.